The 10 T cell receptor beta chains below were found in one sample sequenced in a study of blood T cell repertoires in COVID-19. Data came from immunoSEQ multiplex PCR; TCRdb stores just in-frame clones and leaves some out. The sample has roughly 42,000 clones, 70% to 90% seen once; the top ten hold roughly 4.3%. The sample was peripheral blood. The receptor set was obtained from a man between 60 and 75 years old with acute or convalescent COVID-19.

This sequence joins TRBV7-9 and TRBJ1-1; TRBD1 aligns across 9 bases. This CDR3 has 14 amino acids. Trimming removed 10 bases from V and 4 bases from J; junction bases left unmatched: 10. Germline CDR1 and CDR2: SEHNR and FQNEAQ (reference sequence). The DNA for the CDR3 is TGTGCCACTTCACGACAGGGGGTAACCACTGAAGCTTTCTTT. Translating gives CATSRQGVTTEAFF.

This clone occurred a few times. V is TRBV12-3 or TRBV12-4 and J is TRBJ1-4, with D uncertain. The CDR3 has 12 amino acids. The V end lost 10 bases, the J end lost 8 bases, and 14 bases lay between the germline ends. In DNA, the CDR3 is TGTGCCACTACTCAGGATGGGGAAAAACTGTTTTTT. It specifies CATTQDGEKLFF.

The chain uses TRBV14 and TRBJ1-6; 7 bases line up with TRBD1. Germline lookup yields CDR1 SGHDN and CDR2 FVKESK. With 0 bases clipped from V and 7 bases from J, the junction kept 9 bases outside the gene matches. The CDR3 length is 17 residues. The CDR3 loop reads CASSQERWNRGNSPLHF. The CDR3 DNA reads TGTGCCAGCAGCCAAGAACGGTGGAACAGGGGAAATTCACCCCTCCACTTT.

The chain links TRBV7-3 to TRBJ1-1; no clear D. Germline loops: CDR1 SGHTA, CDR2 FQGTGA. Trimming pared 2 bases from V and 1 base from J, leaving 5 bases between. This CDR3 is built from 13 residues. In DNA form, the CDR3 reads TGTGCCAGCAGCTTAGCGCGGAACACTGAAGCTTTCTTT. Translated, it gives CASSLARNTEAFF.

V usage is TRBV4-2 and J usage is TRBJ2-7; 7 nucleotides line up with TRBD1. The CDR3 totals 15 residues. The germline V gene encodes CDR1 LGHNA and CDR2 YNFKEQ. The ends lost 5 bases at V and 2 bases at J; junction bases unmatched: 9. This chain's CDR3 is CASSTGTAPAYEQYF. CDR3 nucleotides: TGTGCCAGCAGCACGGGGACAGCGCCCGCCTACGAGCAGTACTTC.

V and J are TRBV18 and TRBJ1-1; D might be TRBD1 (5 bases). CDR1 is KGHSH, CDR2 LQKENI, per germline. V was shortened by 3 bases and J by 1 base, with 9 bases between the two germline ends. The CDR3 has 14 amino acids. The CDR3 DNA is TGTGCCAGCTCACCGCTACAGGAGAACACTGAAGCTTTCTTT. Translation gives CASSPLQENTEAFF. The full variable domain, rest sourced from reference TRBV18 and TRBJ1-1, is NAGVMQNPRHLVRRRGQEARLRCSPMKGHSHVYWYRQLPEEGLKFMVYLQKENIIDESGMPKERFSAEFPKEGPSILRIQQVVRGDSAAYFCASSPLQENTEAFFGQGTRLTVV.

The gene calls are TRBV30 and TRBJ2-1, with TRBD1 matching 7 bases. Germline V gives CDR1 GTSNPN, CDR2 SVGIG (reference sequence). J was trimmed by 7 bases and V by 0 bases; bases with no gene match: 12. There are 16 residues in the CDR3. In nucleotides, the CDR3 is TGTGCCTGGAGTGTGGATTCGGACAGGTTCCGTAATGAGCAGTTCTTC. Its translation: CAWSVDSDRFRNEQFF.

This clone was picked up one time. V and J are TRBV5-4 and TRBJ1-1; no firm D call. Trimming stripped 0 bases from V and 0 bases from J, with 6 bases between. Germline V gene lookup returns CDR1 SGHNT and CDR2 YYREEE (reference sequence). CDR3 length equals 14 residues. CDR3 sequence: CASSLARVNTEAFF. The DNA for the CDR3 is TGTGCCAGCAGCTTGGCCCGGGTGAACACTGAAGCTTTCTTT.

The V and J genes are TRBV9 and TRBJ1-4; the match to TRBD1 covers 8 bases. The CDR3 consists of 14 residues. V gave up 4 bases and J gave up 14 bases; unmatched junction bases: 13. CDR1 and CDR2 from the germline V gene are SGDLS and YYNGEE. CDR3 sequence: CASSTFSGGVGLFF. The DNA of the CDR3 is TGTGCCAGCAGCACCTTTTCAGGGGGCGTCGGTCTGTTTTTT. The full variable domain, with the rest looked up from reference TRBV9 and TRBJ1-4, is DSGVTQTPKHLITATGQRVTLRCSPRSGDLSVYWYQQSLDQGLQFLIQYYNGEERAKGNILERFSAQQFPDLHSELNLSSLELGDSALYFCASSTFSGGVGLFFGSGTQLSVL.

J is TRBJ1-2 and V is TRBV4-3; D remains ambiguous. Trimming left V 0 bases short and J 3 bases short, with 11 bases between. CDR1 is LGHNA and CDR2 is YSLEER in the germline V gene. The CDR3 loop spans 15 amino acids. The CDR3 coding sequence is TGCGCCAGCAGCCAAGAATCCGGCACAGACTATGGCTACACCTTC. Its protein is CASSQESGTDYGYTF.